One and the same sample provided the 15 T cell receptor beta chains below, sequenced in a study of T-cell reconstitution after alpha-beta-depleted transplantation in children. It was with unique molecular identifiers that the TCRbeta library was prepared. TCRdb re-called the PCR reads through MiXCR, storing one row per CDR3 protein. The profile shows fewer than 750,000 distinct CDR3 sequences, over 20% of them singletons. The material sequenced was PBMCs, taken before TCRalphabeta/CD19-depleted stem cell transplant. The receptors come from a boy under two years old with Wiskott-Aldrich syndrome, due to receive a stem cell transplant.

This clonotype was detected only a few times. The genes are TRBV18 and TRBJ2-1; D is tentatively TRBD1 or TRBD2 (5 bases each). The CDR3 is made up of 14 amino acids. V lost 5 bases, J lost 0 bases, and 8 bases lay in between. Germline values: CDR1 KGHSH, CDR2 LQKENI. CDR3 bases: TGTGCCAGCTCAACGGGGCCCTCCTACAATGAGCAGTTCTTC. This gives the protein CASSTGPSYNEQFF.

This clonotype was detected only a few times. The chain carries TRBV3-1 and TRBJ2-1; a possible D gene is TRBD2 (7 bases). The germline V gene has CDR1 LGHDT and CDR2 YNNKEL (reference sequence). Trimming cost V 4 bases and J 8 bases, with 27 bases left between them. The CDR3 is made up of 18 amino acids. Here the CDR3 reads CASSPYSRGRALVDEQFF. CDR3 coding DNA: TGTGCCAGCAGCCCCTATAGTAGGGGGAGGGCCCTAGTCGATGAGCAGTTCTTC.

The chain has TRBV6-5 and TRBJ2-3; D is undetermined. V was clipped by 2 bases and J by 0 bases, with 9 bases between them. CDR3 size: 15 residues. Germline loops: CDR1 MNHEY, CDR2 SVGAGI. This CDR3 is CASSYRTPSTDTQYF. In nucleotides, the CDR3 is TGTGCCAGCAGTTACCGGACCCCGAGCACAGATACGCAGTATTTT.

Only a few counts were recorded for this clonotype. V usage is TRBV28 and J usage is TRBJ1-1; 7 nucleotides match TRBD1. The germline V gene encodes CDR1 MDHEN and CDR2 SYDVKM. This CDR3 is 14 amino acids long. The junction had 10 bases not matched to a gene; V was cut back by 6 bases and J by 6 bases. The DNA for the CDR3 is TGTGCCAGCAGCCCACAGGGGTGGCATTCTGAAGCTTTCTTT. It specifies CASSPQGWHSEAFF.

The chain joins TRBV5-1 to TRBJ2-3; D gene ambiguous. Germline CDR1 SGHRS, CDR2 YFSETQ. There are 13 residues in the CDR3. The V end lost 10 bases, the J end lost 4 bases, and 16 bases lay between the germline ends. CDR3: CAGRKLGSDTQYF. The CDR3 DNA sequence: TGCGCCGGCCGGAAGTTAGGCTCAGATACGCAGTATTTT.

Only one count was recorded for this clonotype. The chain joins TRBV20-1 to TRBJ2-5, with TRBD2 identical over 7 bases. The V gene's germline CDR1 is DFQATT and CDR2 SNEGSKA (reference sequence). The CDR3 is 14 amino acids. The J segment lost 9 bases and the V segment lost 2 bases, leaving 12 bases of the junction unmatched. The CDR3 DNA sequence: TGCAGTGCTAGATCGGCCACCTTTGGGGGGGCCCAGTACTTC. Translating it yields CSARSATFGGAQYF.

Only a few counts were recorded for this clonotype. The chain has TRBV28 and TRBJ2-5; D is perhaps TRBD2 (7 bases). CDR1 MDHEN and CDR2 SYDVKM come from the germline V gene. The CDR3 runs to 12 residues. V lost 4 bases, J lost 7 bases, and 10 bases lay in between. CDR3 loop: CASSWEGGTQYF. Written as DNA, the CDR3 is TGTGCCAGCAGTTGGGAGGGGGGGACCCAGTACTTC.

This chain joins TRBV12-3 or TRBV12-4 and TRBJ2-5, with a tentative D call TRBD2 (5 bases). Between the trimmed V and J ends, which lost 11 bases and 2 bases, there was a span of 15 bases. The CDR3 has 13 residues. The CDR3 sequence is CASQDYPQETQYF. In DNA form, the CDR3 reads TGTGCCTCCCAAGACTACCCTCAAGAGACCCAGTACTTC.

The rearrangement joins TRBV9 to TRBJ2-7, with a tentative D call TRBD1 (5 bases). CDR3 length: 14 amino acids. CDR1 is SGDLS and CDR2 is YYNGEE in the germline V gene. Trimming cost V 2 bases and J 3 bases, with 12 bases left between them. CDR3 coding DNA: TGTGCCAGCAGCGTGGCAGGGCCTGGCTACGAGCAGTACTTC. Its protein is CASSVAGPGYEQYF.

The V call is TRBV7-8, the J call TRBJ2-1, with 9 nucleotides matching TRBD2. The V segment lost 4 bases and the J segment 0 bases; nucleotides outside the gene matches: 7. CDR3 size: 17 residues. Germline CDR1 reads SGHVS; CDR2 reads FQNEAQ. The DNA of the CDR3 is TGTGCCAGCAGCTCGACTAGCGGTCTAAGCTCCTACAATGAGCAGTTCTTC. It specifies CASSSTSGLSSYNEQFF. Together with reference TRBV7-8 and TRBJ2-1, the CDR3 gives the full variable domain: GAGVSQSPRYKVAKRGQDVALRCDPISGHVSLFWYQQALGQGPEFLTYFQNEAQLDKSGLPSDRFFAERPEGSVSTLKIQRTQQEDSAVYLCASSSTSGLSSYNEQFFGPGTRLTVL.

The chain joins TRBV5-1 to TRBJ2-3; D ambiguous. This CDR3 is built from 14 residues. Germline V gene sequence: CDR1 SGHRS, CDR2 YFSETQ. Trimming left V 4 bases short and J 0 bases short, with 9 bases between. In DNA form, the CDR3 reads TGCGCCAGCAGCCGGAGACCCAGCACAGATACGCAGTATTTT. Translated: CASSRRPSTDTQYF.

This clonotype was recorded at least ten times. As DNA, the CDR3 is TGTGCCAGCAGCCAGGACAGGGTCTATGGCTACACCTTC. Translating gives CASSQDRVYGYTF. This chain joins TRBV12-3 or TRBV12-4 and TRBJ1-2, with 8 bases matching TRBD1. CDR3 size: 13 residues. V lost 6 bases to trimming and J lost 4 bases; unmatched junction nucleotides: 4.

This chain links TRBV6-5 with TRBJ2-1, with D maybe TRBD2 (5 bases). Trimming cost V 6 bases and J 9 bases, with 12 bases left between them. The CDR3 length is 12 residues. Germline V gene lookup returns CDR1 MNHEY and CDR2 SVGAGI. CDR3 bases: TGTGCCAGCAGATTCCCCGGAGGTGAGCAGTTCTTC. Its protein is CASRFPGGEQFF.

The gene calls are TRBV12-3 or TRBV12-4 and TRBJ1-1; 8 bases are a match to TRBD1. The CDR3 consists of 13 residues. After removal of 2 bases from V and 6 bases from J, the junction contained 2 bases not matched to a gene. The CDR3 nucleotides read TGTGCCAGCAGTTTAACAGGGGGGTCTGAAGCTTTCTTT. It codes for CASSLTGGSEAFF.

This clonotype was observed a single time. The CDR3 reads CATSDTRGRATETQYF. The CDR3 nucleotides are TGTGCCACCAGTGATACTCGCGGGAGGGCCACGGAGACCCAGTACTTC. The rearrangement uses TRBV24-1 and TRBJ2-5; 9 positions match TRBD2. V shed 3 bases and J 5 bases; nucleotides not matched to a gene: 9. Germline CDR1 and CDR2: KGHDR and SFDVKD. The CDR3 sequence is 16 residues long.